This TCR beta chain was documented in a study of shared clonotypes between healthy human individuals. Study-level results: Limitation of the genetic and exposure-history diversity represented came from the few donors.

The V end lost 6 bases, the J end lost 3 bases, and 11 bases lay between the germline ends. Germline assignment: CDR1 SGHTA and CDR2 FQGNSA. The CDR3 has 13 amino acids. With regard to this clone: Its specificity is not known.

Nashville, Tennessee was home to all donors, who were Caucasian adults. Sequenced by immunoSEQ multiplex PCR; TCRdb stores in-frame clones only, minus some. The data hold 980,000 or so clones, with 76% observed a single time. The sample was memory CD4+ T cells sorted from blood. Subset of the sample: CD45RA-negative fraction. The receptor was derived from a man aged 18 to 29 in good health. The V call is TRBV7-2, the J call TRBJ1-2; tentatively, D is TRBD1 (5 bases). The CDR3 DNA reads as TGTGCCAGCAGACTAACAGGTGACTATGGCTACACCTTC. It yields the protein CASRLTGDYGYTF.